Shown below are 17 T cell receptor beta chains from a single sample sequenced in a study of blood T cell repertoires in COVID-19. The data were produced by immunoSEQ multiplex PCR, yet TCRdb's version contains in-frame clones alone and is incomplete. The data contain 85,000 to 100,000 clones, roughly 79% of them singletons. Material for sequencing was peripheral blood. The source of these receptors is a man older than 75 with COVID-19, enrolled during active disease.

The rearrangement joins TRBV5-8 to TRBJ2-3; tentative D call: TRBD2 (5 bases). Germline V CDR1 and CDR2: SGHTS, YDEGEE. The CDR3 runs 16 residues. V was shortened by 0 bases and J by 2 bases, with 13 bases between the two germline ends. This chain's CDR3 is CASSLEGRDLTDTQYF. The CDR3 DNA reads TGTGCCAGCAGCTTGGAAGGGAGAGATCTCACAGATACGCAGTATTTT.

The chain combines TRBV19 with TRBJ2-4; D is possibly TRBD1 (7 bases). The CDR3 covers 18 residues. V lost 6 bases and J 0 bases, leaving 21 bases between the germline ends. Germline values: CDR1 LNHDA, CDR2 SQIVND (reference sequence). Here the CDR3 DNA reads TGTGCCAGTAGCATGCGTGCGGGACAGAATCTAGCCAAAAACATTCAGTACTTC. This sequence encodes CASSMRAGQNLAKNIQYF.

The genes are TRBV23-1 and TRBJ2-7, with D perhaps matching TRBD1 (6 bases). TRBV23-1 is an ORF, and what it does is uncertain. The V end lost 9 bases, the J end lost 3 bases, and 30 bases lay between the germline ends. This CDR3 is 18 amino acids long. CDR3 loop: CASIGGVLGQSRFYEQYF. The CDR3 DNA sequence: TGCGCCAGTATAGGTGGGGTGCTGGGACAAAGTCGTTTCTACGAGCAGTACTTC.

The chain uses TRBV7-9 and TRBJ2-1; 7 nucleotides line up with TRBD1. The CDR3 loop spans 13 amino acids. J gave up 10 bases and V 5 bases, and 8 bases lay outside the gene matches. Germline CDR1 SEHNR, CDR2 FQNEAQ (reference sequence). CDR3 sequence (DNA): TGTGCCAGCAGCCCGGGATTGGACAGGGAGCAGTTCTTC. Residues: CASSPGLDREQFF.

The rearrangement joins TRBV5-6 to TRBJ1-2; 10 bases are shared with TRBD1. Germline trimming cut 2 bases from V and 7 bases from J; bases unmatched to any gene: 8. The CDR3 is 15 residues long. The germline V gene encodes CDR1 SGHDT and CDR2 YYEEEE. Here the CDR3 reads CASSFRDRGGSGYTF. CDR3 DNA: TGTGCCAGCAGCTTTCGGGACAGGGGCGGCAGTGGCTACACCTTC.

The chain recombines TRBV11-3 with TRBJ1-1, with 8 bases lining up with TRBD1. Trimming removed 0 bases from V and 1 base from J; junction bases left unmatched: 4. The germline V gene encodes CDR1 SGHNT and CDR2 YENEEA. The CDR3 has 16 residues. The CDR3 bases are TGTGCCAGCAGCTTAGATGCCGGGACAGGGAACACTGAAGCTTTCTTT. This gives the protein CASSLDAGTGNTEAFF.

The J gene is TRBJ1-4, the V gene TRBV29-1; no firm D call. The CDR3 extends over 13 amino acids. The germline CDR1 and CDR2 sequences are SQVTM and ANQGSEA. V gave up 3 bases and J gave up 7 bases, with 12 bases separating them. The CDR3: CSVERDGIEKLFF. CDR3 DNA: TGCAGCGTTGAGAGGGATGGGATTGAAAAACTGTTTTTT.

In its sample, this clone was seen once. The chain has TRBV27 and TRBJ2-7; D uncertain. The germline CDR1 and CDR2 sequences are MNHEY and SMNVEV (reference sequence). V dropped 0 bases and J dropped 0 bases, with 6 bases sitting between them. The CDR3 totals 14 residues. The CDR3 spells CASSLSASSYEQYF. CDR3 nucleotide sequence: TGTGCCAGCAGTTTATCGGCCAGCTCCTACGAGCAGTACTTC.

This clone was recorded once. This CDR3 is CASSQGLSGRPDTQYF. The DNA of the CDR3 is TGTGCCAGCAGCCAGGGGCTCAGCGGGAGGCCAGATACGCAGTATTTT. The V call is TRBV14, the J call TRBJ2-3; 9 bases line up with TRBD2. This CDR3 is built from 16 residues. The junction had 8 bases not matched to a gene; V was cut back by 3 bases and J by 4 bases. Germline V lookup: CDR1 SGHDN, CDR2 FVKESK. The complete variable domain, with remaining parts taken from reference TRBV14 and TRBJ2-3, reads EAGVTQFPSHSVIEKGQTVTLRCDPISGHDNLYWYRRVMGKEIKFLLHFVKESKQDESGMPNNRFLAERTGGTYSTLKVQPAELEDSGVYFCASSQGLSGRPDTQYFGPGTRLTVL.

The J gene is TRBJ2-3, the V gene TRBV19, with a tentative D call TRBD2 (6 bases). The germline CDR1 and CDR2 sequences are LNHDA and SQIVND (reference sequence). This CDR3 spans 17 amino acids. V was trimmed by 4 bases and J by 2 bases, leaving 19 bases between them. CDR3 in DNA: TGTGCCAGTAGTACACGAGCCGGGACTTTTCTCACAGATACGCAGTATTTT. This codes for CASSTRAGTFLTDTQYF.

The chain is built from TRBV24-1 and TRBJ2-3; a possible D gene is TRBD2 (6 bases). CDR1 is KGHDR and CDR2 is SFDVKD in the germline V gene. The CDR3 is 17 amino acids. V lost 4 bases to trimming and J lost 8 bases, with 24 bases between them. Here the CDR3 reads CATSDRPPGTPKGTQYF. DNA for the CDR3: TGTGCCACCAGTGACCGCCCCCCCGGGACTCCTAAGGGTACGCAGTATTTT.

V and J are TRBV6-6 and TRBJ2-3; 9 bases match TRBD1. Germline CDR1 MNHNY, CDR2 SVGAGI (reference sequence). The junction had 6 bases not matched to a gene; V was cut back by 6 bases and J by 5 bases. This CDR3 has 14 amino acids. DNA of the CDR3: TGTGCCAGCAGAAAACAGGGGGCGAGAGATACGCAGTATTTT. Its protein is CASRKQGARDTQYF.

The V call is TRBV29-1, the J call TRBJ2-1; 9 bases are shared with TRBD1. V shed 6 bases, J shed 6 bases, and the junction held 6 bases outside the gene matches. The CDR3 totals 13 residues. Germline CDR1 SQVTM, CDR2 ANQGSEA. The DNA of the CDR3 is TGCAGCGTGGCCCCGACAGGGGGCAATGAGCAGTTCTTC. Translation gives CSVAPTGGNEQFF.

V gene TRBV7-2 combines with J gene TRBJ2-5, with D maybe TRBD2 (5 bases). Trimming stripped 5 bases from V and 5 bases from J, with 15 bases between. The CDR3 runs to 14 residues. CDR1 SGHTA and CDR2 FQGNSA come from the germline V gene. The CDR3 sequence: CASSPQRPPETQYF. The CDR3 DNA follows: TGTGCCAGCAGCCCCCAGCGGCCTCCCGAGACCCAGTACTTC. Variable domain in full (rest from reference TRBV7-2 and TRBJ2-5): GAGVSQSPSNKVTEKGKDVELRCDPISGHTALYWYRQSLGQGLEFLIYFQGNSAPDKSGLPSDRFSAERTGGSVSTLTIQRTQQEDSAVYLCASSPQRPPETQYFGPGTRLLVL.

V and J are TRBV2 and TRBJ2-1; TRBD1 aligns across 9 bases. CDR1 and CDR2 (germline): SNHLY, FYNNEI. This CDR3 has 15 amino acids. The junction had 5 bases not matched to a gene; V was cut back by 4 bases and J by 4 bases. Here the CDR3 DNA reads TGTGCCAGCAGTGGCACAGGGGGCGGATACAATGAGCAGTTCTTC. Translating it yields CASSGTGGGYNEQFF.

This clone has only one observation. This sequence joins TRBV11-2 and TRBJ2-3, with a weak D call TRBD1 (5 bases). CDR1 is SGHAT, CDR2 FQNNGV, per germline. V shed 5 bases and J shed 3 bases, with 12 bases lying between them. The CDR3 extends over 14 amino acids. The CDR3 nucleotides are TGTGCCAGCAGCCTAGGCCCAGGGACAGATACGCAGTATTTT. Translated, it gives CASSLGPGTDTQYF.

The gene calls are TRBV30 and TRBJ2-7; 7 nucleotides agree with TRBD1. The CDR3 spans 12 residues. V lost 4 bases and J lost 2; bases outside the gene matches: 2. CDR1 is GTSNPN, CDR2 SVGIG, per germline (reference sequence). In DNA, the CDR3 is TGTGCCTGGAACAGGGGCACCTACGAGCAGTACTTC. This gives the protein CAWNRGTYEQYF.